The sequence of this TCR beta chain was determined in a study of shared T cell receptors in the human thymus (dated by TCRdb to the early 2020s). The study in broad terms: The study examined how the human thymus generates shared, self-reactive T-cell receptor alpha chains.

Library preparation employed the immunoSEQ multiplex PCR assay. This immuneACCESS table, as held by TCRdb, lists in-frame sequences with V and J called but not all clones. Of the missing ones, under half trace to an unresolved V gene in checked studies; the others have no known cause. Across this sample there are approximately 490,000 clones, with about 84% seen only once. The top ten clones comprise less than 0.015% of the sample. Details on this clone: Which antigen it targets is not known. Base qualities are not recorded, but no much larger clone differs from it by a single base.

CDR1 and CDR2 were assigned from the germline V gene (reference sequence) as MNHNY and SVGAGI. Trimming costs V 6 bases and J 2 bases, and their ends lie 17 bases apart. The CDR3 holds 15 amino acids from the cysteine to the phenylalanine. The only DNA kept is the CDR3, 45 bases in frame from the first base. These data also formed part of another study, on human thymus T cells. Looking at the second paper: In Finland, the donors were immunologically healthy infants who were having open corrective cardiac surgery for congenital heart defects. Thymus tissue was obtained as surgical resects removed during corrective cardiac surgery. Usage of V and J gene segments appeared to be biased in both the thymic and the peripheral blood repertoires. The related research reported highly overlapping thymic TCR repertoires among unrelated individuals. The study used roughly 8 infant thymus samples plus four related peripheral blood samples to characterize TCR alpha and beta repertoires. Donor ages ranging from about 7 to 250 days were recorded, and roughly six male and a couple of female infants were included in the cohort. Thymocytes were mechanically released from the tissue and were stored as pellets of roughly 9-30 million cells at -70 degrees C. Genomic DNA was extracted from frozen cell pellets with a QIAsymphony instrument. The immunoSEQ multiplex PCR assay was used to amplify the TCRB and TCRAD loci from a standardized amount of quality-controlled genomic DNA. Amplicons spanned the V(D)J region at a length sufficient to cover the CDR3 and identify V and J genes. Through the commercial immunoSEQ service, the amplicons were sequenced on an Illumina platform. Primer bias and sequencing errors were corrected using previously described methods, and TCRAD and TCRB definitions followed the IMGT database. immunoSEQ Analyzer 3.0 and VDJTools were used for repertoire analysis, which covered basic statistics, V/J segment usage, diversity estimates, rarefaction and pairwise overlap. Diversity was estimated using the Chao1, ChaoE, Efron-Thisted, Shannon and inverse Simpson indices, and was also estimated on datasets down-sampled to the size of the smallest sample. Repertoire overlap was assessed by strict matching of CDR3 nucleotide sequence, V gene and J gene, and clustering was done by Jaccard-based multidimensional scaling. Thymus samples yielded on average approximately 860,000 unique TCRB clonotypes, compared with 75,000 to 100,000 from blood samples.

Recombination linked TRBV6-6 to TRBJ2-7; no confident D gene assignment can be made. The sequence came from a boy under two years old with a congenital heart defect. Donor details come from another sample of the same person, matched by shared clones. Sequencing was carried out using thymocytes. The sequence in DNA is TGTGCCAGCAGCCTCCCCCGCGTCCAAACCTACGAGCAGTACTTC. Its translation is CASSLPRVQTYEQYF.